Each of the 24 T cell receptor beta chains below was sequenced from the same sample in a study of siplizumab effects on memory and regulatory T cells. Using immunoSEQ multiplex PCR, the repertoire was profiled, and TCRdb retains in-frame clones only, with some absent. The data show about 100,000 clones, about 91% seen once. The sample taken for sequencing was CD4+ T cells sorted from blood. These receptor sequences come from a human donor in good health.

This clone was recorded once. This sequence joins TRBV5-1 and TRBJ1-3; D perhaps matches TRBD1 (5 bases). CDR3 length: 18 residues. Germline-derived CDR1 and CDR2 are SGHRS and YFSETQ. V was clipped by 5 bases and J by 0 bases, with 21 bases between them. CDR3 nucleotides: TGCGCCAGCAGGTTCGAAGCAAGGGACCGACGCTCTGGAAACACCATATATTTT. It yields the protein CASRFEARDRRSGNTIYF.

The chain combines TRBV5-4 with TRBJ2-3, with D unclear. Germline values: CDR1 SGHNT, CDR2 YYREEE (reference sequence). V was cut by 4 bases and J by 4 bases, with 7 bases left in between. The CDR3 runs to 12 residues. The DNA of the CDR3 is TGTGCCAGCAGCACGGGTCCAGATACGCAGTATTTT. Its protein is CASSTGPDTQYF. The full variable domain, its missing parts supplied by reference TRBV5-4 and TRBJ2-3, is ETGVTQSPTHLIKTRGQQVTLRCSSQSGHNTVSWYQQALGQGPQFIFQYYREEENGRGNFPPRFSGLQFPNYSSELNVNALELDDSALYLCASSTGPDTQYFGPGTRLTVL.

This sequence joins TRBV5-1 and TRBJ2-1, with 11 nucleotides matching TRBD2. CDR1 SGHRS and CDR2 YFSETQ come from the germline V gene. The CDR3 has 17 amino acids. The trim removed 5 bases at V and 5 bases at J, leaving 12 bases unmatched. The DNA of the CDR3 is TGCGCCAGCAGACGCCGACCGGGACTAGCGGTGGACAATGAGCAGTTCTTC. This translates into CASRRRPGLAVDNEQFF.

This clone was counted a few times. DNA for the CDR3: TGCAGCGCAACGACAGGGAGCACTGAAGCTTTCTTT. Its translation is CSATTGSTEAFF. The chain is built from TRBV29-1 and TRBJ1-1; TRBD1 matches 7 bases. With V trimmed by 7 bases and J by 4 bases, 6 bases remained unmatched. Per germline, CDR1 SQVTM and CDR2 ANQGSEA. The CDR3 runs 12 residues.

V is TRBV30 and J is TRBJ1-1, with unresolved D. The length of the CDR3 is 13 residues. Germline CDR1 and CDR2: GTSNPN and SVGIG (reference sequence). V gave up 5 bases and J gave up 11 bases, with 21 bases separating them. Written as DNA, the CDR3 is TGTGCCTGGGGAACCGGGCCCCAGGTACGGGCTTTCTTT. This gives the protein CAWGTGPQVRAFF. Full variable domain (remainder filled in from reference TRBV30 and TRBJ1-1): SQTIHQWPATLVQPVGSPLSLECTVEGTSNPNLYWYRQAAGRGLQLLFYSVGIGQISSEVPQNLSASRPQDRQFILSSKKLLLSDSGFYLCAWGTGPQVRAFFGQGTRLTVV.

The chain has TRBV14 and TRBJ1-3; a weak D match, TRBD1 (6 bases). In germline, CDR1 is SGHDN, CDR2 FVKESK. This CDR3 has 16 residues. The V end lost 3 bases, the J end lost 3 bases, and 15 bases lay between the germline ends. This CDR3 reads CASSQNRVSGGNTIYF. The CDR3 DNA reads as TGTGCCAGCAGCCAGAACAGGGTGTCGGGTGGAAACACCATATATTTT.

The chain combines TRBV10-3 with TRBJ2-3; 11 bases map to TRBD2. Trimming at V came to 6 bases and at J to 3 bases, leaving 2 bases not matched to a gene. This CDR3 has 14 residues. Per the germline V gene, CDR1 is ENHRY and CDR2 is SYGVKD. CDR3 in amino acids: CAIRTSGVTDTQYF. The CDR3 DNA sequence: TGTGCCATCAGGACTAGCGGGGTAACAGATACGCAGTATTTT.

The chain recombines TRBV18 with TRBJ1-4, with 9 bases fitting TRBD1. This CDR3 spans 14 amino acids. CDR1 and CDR2 (germline): KGHSH, LQKENI. V shed 4 bases, J shed 7 bases, and the junction held 4 bases outside the gene matches. CDR3 nucleotides: TGTGCCAGCTCACGGACAGGGGAAGGTGAAAAACTGTTTTTT. Protein: CASSRTGEGEKLFF.

This sequence joins TRBV2 and TRBJ1-2, with TRBD1 as a possible D gene (6 bases). Trimming cost V 5 bases and J 7 bases, with 14 bases left between them. The germline gives CDR1 SNHLY, CDR2 FYNNEI. The CDR3 totals 13 residues. CDR3 protein: CASSLTGGSGYTF. DNA for the CDR3: TGTGCCAGCAGTTTGACGGGGGGCTCTGGCTACACCTTC.

The rearrangement links TRBV18 to TRBJ2-7, with D maybe TRBD1 (6 bases). Per germline, CDR1 KGHSH and CDR2 LQKENI. The CDR3 sequence is 15 residues long. V dropped 0 bases and J dropped 3 bases, with 12 bases sitting between them. CDR3 sequence reads: CASSPPVLQGYEQYF. As DNA, the CDR3 is TGTGCCAGCTCACCACCGGTACTACAGGGCTACGAGCAGTACTTC.

V usage is TRBV18 and J usage is TRBJ1-1, with D possibly TRBD1 on 5 matching bases. V gave up 0 bases and J gave up 3 bases, with 5 bases separating them. This CDR3 has 13 residues. Germline CDR1 and CDR2: KGHSH and LQKENI. The DNA of the CDR3 is TGTGCCAGCTCACCACCAGGGGACACTGAAGCTTTCTTT. The encoded protein is CASSPPGDTEAFF.

The V gene is TRBV7-3, the J gene TRBJ2-2; unclear D gene. Per the germline V gene, CDR1 is SGHTA and CDR2 is FQGTGA. The CDR3 runs to 17 residues. Trimming took off 1 base at V and 2 bases at J, with 14 bases between the two ends. Here the CDR3 reads CASSLSGSRQNTGELFF. CDR3 DNA sequence: TGTGCCAGCAGCTTAAGTGGTAGTAGGCAAAACACCGGGGAGCTGTTTTTT. The complete variable domain, with remaining parts taken from reference TRBV7-3 and TRBJ2-2, reads GAGVSQTPSNKVTEKGKYVELRCDPISGHTALYWYRQSLGQGPEFLIYFQGTGAADDSGLPNDRFFAVRPEGSVSTLKIQRTERGDSAVYLCASSLSGSRQNTGELFFGEGSRLTVL.

The CDR3 loop reads CASSFGGLSTDTQYF. The CDR3 nucleotides are TGTGCCAGCAGCTTCGGCGGTCTCAGCACAGATACGCAGTATTTT. The gene calls are TRBV13 and TRBJ2-3; D remains ambiguous. The CDR3 extends over 15 amino acids. V was cut by 3 bases and J by 0 bases, with 10 bases left in between. The V gene's germline CDR1 is PRHDT and CDR2 FYEKMQ (reference sequence).

The chain couples TRBV5-6 to TRBJ2-1, with 7 bases aligning to TRBD1. CDR1 is SGHDT, CDR2 YYEEEE, per germline. Unmatched junction bases numbered 12, after V lost 1 base and J lost 8 bases. This CDR3 is built from 16 residues. CDR3 DNA: TGTGCCAGCAGCTTGAGGACAGGAAAGGACTGGGATGAGCAGTTCTTC. Translating gives CASSLRTGKDWDEQFF.

The CDR3 sequence is CASSERDRGPTDTQYF. In nucleotides, the CDR3 is TGTGCCAGCAGCGAACGTGACAGGGGACCCACAGATACGCAGTATTTT. V is TRBV4-2 and J is TRBJ2-3, with 8 bases matching TRBD1. The CDR3 length is 16 residues. J was trimmed by 2 bases and V by 5 bases; bases with no gene match: 9. CDR1 is LGHNA and CDR2 is YNFKEQ in the germline V gene.

The rearrangement joins TRBV5-1 to TRBJ1-3; D unresolved. V was trimmed by 4 bases and J by 0 bases, leaving 8 bases between them. CDR3 length: 14 amino acids. Germline CDR1 and CDR2: SGHRS and YFSETQ. The CDR3 DNA sequence: TGCGCCAGCAGCGCCGCAGTCTCTGGAAACACCATATATTTT. Its translation is CASSAAVSGNTIYF.

V gene TRBV30 combines with J gene TRBJ1-5; the D gene is possibly TRBD1 (5 bases). This CDR3 is 14 amino acids long. V lost 3 bases to trimming and J lost 5 bases, with 14 bases between them. CDR1 and CDR2 (germline): GTSNPN, SVGIG (reference sequence). The CDR3 here is CAWSTSGLDQPQHF. Written as DNA, the CDR3 is TGTGCCTGGAGCACCTCAGGGCTGGATCAGCCCCAGCATTTT. The full variable domain, in which reference TRBV30 and TRBJ1-5 provide the parts outside the CDR3, is SQTIHQWPATLVQPVGSPLSLECTVEGTSNPNLYWYRQAAGRGLQLLFYSVGIGQISSEVPQNLSASRPQDRQFILSSKKLLLSDSGFYLCAWSTSGLDQPQHFGDGTRLSIL.

The genes are TRBV28 and TRBJ2-1; TRBD2 matches at 7 bases. The germline V gene encodes CDR1 MDHEN and CDR2 SYDVKM. The J segment lost 6 bases and the V segment lost 2 bases, leaving 7 bases of the junction unmatched. This CDR3 spans 15 amino acids. The CDR3 DNA is TGTGCCAGCAGTTTAATCGCAGCGGGAATCAATGAGCAGTTCTTC. It translates to CASSLIAAGINEQFF.

The chain is built from TRBV5-7 and TRBJ2-2; 7 bases fit TRBD1. TRBV5-7 is noted as an ORF with a role that remains uncertain. After removal of 4 bases from V and 7 bases from J, the junction contained 10 bases not matched to a gene. CDR3 size: 15 residues. The CDR3 loop reads CASSLDRVKGGELFF. The CDR3 region has the DNA TGTGCCAGCAGCCTCGACAGGGTTAAAGGCGGGGAGCTGTTTTTT.

This rearrangement joins TRBV11-2 to TRBJ2-1; possibly TRBD2 for D (6 bases). The CDR3 extends over 15 amino acids. Trimming removed 1 base from V and 3 bases from J, with 10 bases in between. Germline lookup yields CDR1 SGHAT and CDR2 FQNNGV. The CDR3 loop is CASSLAGGNYNEQFF. CDR3 nucleotides: TGTGCCAGCAGCTTAGCCGGGGGAAACTACAATGAGCAGTTCTTC.

This clone occurred a few times. This chain connects TRBV14 to TRBJ1-6, with no clear D. The CDR3 spans 16 residues. Looked up from germline, CDR1 is SGHDN and CDR2 is FVKESK. Trimming removed 2 bases from V and 0 bases from J, with 8 bases in between. CDR3 amino acids: CASSQLAVSYNSPLHF. CDR3 coding DNA: TGTGCCAGCAGCCAATTGGCAGTCTCCTATAATTCACCCCTCCACTTT.

The chain is built from TRBV5-1 and TRBJ1-2; TRBD1 matches 7 bases. This CDR3 spans 15 amino acids. Germline CDR1 is SGHRS and CDR2 is YFSETQ. Losses at the gene ends were 0 bases for V and 3 bases for J; bases not matched to a gene: 5. CDR3: CASSLASGTDYGYTF. CDR3 sequence (DNA): TGCGCCAGCAGCTTGGCCTCCGGGACAGACTATGGCTACACCTTC.

This chain connects TRBV30 to TRBJ1-4, with unresolved D. This CDR3 is 12 amino acids long. Trimming removed 3 bases at V and 5 bases at J, with 7 bases between. CDR1 is GTSNPN and CDR2 is SVGIG in the germline V gene (reference sequence). CDR3 DNA: TGTGCCTGGAGCCGGAACAATGAAAAACTGTTTTTT. Amino acid sequence: CAWSRNNEKLFF.

CDR3 residues: CASSVWGGSVTDTQYF. The DNA of the CDR3 is TGTGCCAGCAGCGTTTGGGGGGGCTCGGTCACAGATACGCAGTATTTT. The chain has TRBV9 and TRBJ2-3; D perhaps matches TRBD2 (7 bases). V lost 2 bases to trimming and J lost 2 bases, with 15 bases between them. Germline V gene lookup returns CDR1 SGDLS and CDR2 YYNGEE. There are 16 residues in the CDR3.